A selection of T cell receptor beta chains follows, all from one sample in a study of T cell repertoires in cytomegalovirus infection. MiXCR, run by TCRdb on the reads, gives a single entry per CDR3 protein. The sample has roughly 720,000 distinct CDR3 sequences, less than 40% seen once. Sequences were obtained from PBMCs. These TCRs come from a human donor in good health (CMV status not recorded). Some clones in this sample may be carry-over from other donors' samples. CDR3s include the opening cysteine and the closing phenylalanine or tryptophan. The D gene is left open where the match is weak. Expanded clones get a size class; other rows say once, few or many, or leave the size out.

CDR3 length	V gene	clone size	J gene	D gene	CDR3 protein	CDR3 DNA
18	TRBV28	few	TRBJ1-6	.	CASSLLYRARSYNSPLHF	TGTGCCAGCAGTTTACTCTACAGGGCTCGGTCCTATAATTCACCCCTCCACTTT
15	TRBV7-9	.	TRBJ2-1	TRBD2	CASSPQERENNEQFF	TGTGCCAGCAGCCCCCAGGAGCGGGAGAACAATGAGCAGTTCTTC
13	TRBV27	.	TRBJ1-2	.	CASRKTGFYGYTF	TGTGCCAGCAGGAAGACAGGATTCTATGGCTACACCTTC
17	TRBV7-9	few	TRBJ2-7	.	CASSTTVWSGTPYEQYF	TGTGCCAGCAGCACGACTGTCTGGAGCGGAACCCCCTACGAGCAGTACTTC
14	TRBV28	few	TRBJ1-3	.	CASSSAGTQNTIYF	TGTGCCAGCAGTTCAGCGGGGACGCAAAACACCATATATTTT
15	TRBV7-9	once	TRBJ2-5	.	CASSSGMGSQETQYF	TGTGCCAGCAGCTCCGGAATGGGCAGCCAAGAGACCCAGTACTTC
15	TRBV20-1	few	TRBJ2-1	TRBD1	CSAAGQGALYNEQFF	TGCAGTGCTGCCGGACAGGGGGCACTCTACAATGAGCAGTTCTTC
14	TRBV28	few	TRBJ1-6	.	CASSTTGLNSPLHF	TGTGCCAGCAGTACTACAGGGTTAAATTCACCCCTCCACTTT
14	TRBV7-8	many	TRBJ2-7	.	CASSLYRDSYEQYF	TGTGCCAGCAGCTTATATAGGGATTCCTACGAGCAGTACTTC
17	TRBV7-4	.	TRBJ2-7	TRBD2	CASSLWGTSGGAEEQYF	TGTGCCAGCAGCTTATGGGGGACTAGCGGAGGCGCGGAGGAGCAGTACTTC
13	TRBV20-1	.	TRBJ2-7	.	CSASGQARYEQYF	TGCAGTGCTAGTGGTCAAGCACGCTACGAGCAGTACTTC
15	TRBV28	.	TRBJ1-2	TRBD1	CASSPGGQGNYGYTF	TGTGCCAGCAGTCCGGGCGGACAGGGGAATTATGGCTACACCTTC